A selection of T cell receptor beta chains follows, all from one sample in a study of T cells in Graves' hyperthyroidism and ophthalmopathy. Each CDR3 protein is one row after TCRdb ran MiXCR on the multiplex PCR reads. The sample lists hundreds of thousands of distinct CDR3 sequences, about 15% occurring once. The sample comprised blood. These receptors were taken from a woman aged 25 to 39 with Graves' hyperthyroidism. The CDR3 runs from the conserved cysteine through the conserved F or W. D genes are given only for firm matches. Clone size is stated in some rows and not others, as once, few, many or a class when expanded.

CDR3nt	CDR3aa	abundance	v_gene	j_gene	d_gene
TGCAGCGTTGAAGGAAGGATGACAGATACGCAGTATTTT	CSVEGRMTDTQYF	many	TRBV29-1	TRBJ2-3	.
TGTGCCAGCAGCTTAGGGGTGGGGCTAGCGGGAGGCGAGCAGTACTTC	CASSLGVGLAGGEQYF	many	TRBV11-2	TRBJ2-7	TRBD2
TGTGCCAGCAGCCTCGGTCCCCACACAGATACGCAGTATTTT	CASSLGPHTDTQYF	.	TRBV11-1	TRBJ2-3	.
TGTGCCAGCAGGGGGAGGGTTCGTAATGAGCAGTTCTTC	CASRGRVRNEQFF	many	TRBV11-1	TRBJ2-1	TRBD2
TGCGCCAGCAGTGACCCGGACGACCAAGAGACCCAGTACTTC	CASSDPDDQETQYF	.	TRBV10-1	TRBJ2-5	.
TGTGCCAGCAGTTTAGTCGTTTGGGAGACCCAGTACTTC	CASSLVVWETQYF	many	TRBV12-3/TRBV12-4	TRBJ2-5	.
TGCGCCAGCGGGCCCAGGTCTAGCGGGACTACAGATACGCAGTATTTT	CASGPRSSGTTDTQYF	many	TRBV5-1	TRBJ2-3	TRBD2
TGCAGTGCTAGATACAGGGCTGACAAAAACATTCAGTACTTC	CSARYRADKNIQYF	few	TRBV20-1	TRBJ2-4	.
TGCAGTGCTGGGGCGCCTGGGGCCAACGTCCTGACTTTC	CSAGAPGANVLTF	many	TRBV20-1	TRBJ2-6	.
TGTGCCAGCAGCCAACGACAGGGCAATCAGCCCCAGCATTTT	CASSQRQGNQPQHF	many	TRBV3-1	TRBJ1-5	.
TGTGCCACCAGTGACTTAGGACTAGCGGGAGTATCTGAGCAGTTCTTC	CATSDLGLAGVSEQFF	.	TRBV24-1	TRBJ2-1	TRBD2
TGTGCCAGCAGTATTTTTAGCGGGAGTTCCTACAATGAGCAGTTCTTC	CASSIFSGSSYNEQFF	.	TRBV6-5	TRBJ2-1	TRBD2
TGCGCCAGCACCGACATAATAGGGAATGGCTACACCTTC	CASTDIIGNGYTF	many	TRBV5-1	TRBJ1-2	.
TGTGCCAGCAGCCAAAGAAGCCTTGGATACAATGAGCAGTTCTTC	CASSQRSLGYNEQFF	few	TRBV9	TRBJ2-1	.
TGCAGCGTTGAAGGCCAGACCTACGAGCAGTACTTC	CSVEGQTYEQYF	.	TRBV29-1	TRBJ2-7	.
TGTGCCAGCAGCCCGCGGGGGACTGAGCAGTTCTTC	CASSPRGTEQFF	.	TRBV9	TRBJ2-1	TRBD2
TGTGCCAGCAGCAACTCTGCCGGGAACACCGGGGAGCTGTTTTTT	CASSNSAGNTGELFF	.	TRBV11-2	TRBJ2-2	.
TGCAGTGCTCGACAACAGGGGTCATGGGTCTATGGCTACACCTTC	CSARQQGSWVYGYTF	many	TRBV20-1	TRBJ1-2	TRBD1
TGCAGTGCTAGAGGACAGTCCTACGAGCAGTACTTC	CSARGQSYEQYF	.	TRBV20-1	TRBJ2-7	.
TGTGCCAGCAGTTTATCGGGGACTAGCGGGGCTTACAATGAGCAGTTCTTC	CASSLSGTSGAYNEQFF	few	TRBV27	TRBJ2-1	TRBD2
TGTGCCAGCTCACCAATGCTAGCGGGCGACAATGAGCAGTTCTTC	CASSPMLAGDNEQFF	.	TRBV18	TRBJ2-1	TRBD2
TGTGCCAGCAGCCCTGGGACCCGAGGCGTGAACACTGAAGCTTTCTTT	CASSPGTRGVNTEAFF	many	TRBV12-3/TRBV12-4	TRBJ1-1	.